What follows are 32 T cell receptor beta chains derived from one specimen sequenced in a study of T cell responses to AZD1222 COVID-19 vaccine. Some clones are missing from TCRdb's copy, which holds only in-frame ones; the method was immunoSEQ multiplex PCR. The sample records 95,000 to 120,000 clones, approximately 90% being singletons. The sequences come from peripheral blood, collected on day 0 of MenACWY control vaccination. The receptors were sampled from an adult in good health.

Ten or more counts support this clone. The chain joins TRBV15 to TRBJ1-3; weak D call: TRBD1 (5 bases). Germline V CDR1 and CDR2: LNHNV, YYDKDF (reference sequence). V lost 0 bases and J 0 bases, leaving 9 bases between the germline ends. CDR3 length: 16 residues. Here the CDR3 reads CATSRDTGHSGNTIYF. The CDR3 DNA sequence: TGTGCCACCAGCAGAGATACAGGCCACTCTGGAAACACCATATATTTT.

This chain joins TRBV9 and TRBJ1-3; possible D gene TRBD1, 6 bases. Trimming removed 3 bases at V and 0 bases at J, with 10 bases between. The CDR3 sequence is 15 residues long. CDR1 SGDLS and CDR2 YYNGEE come from the germline V gene. CDR3 nucleotides: TGTGCCAGCAGCGAGGACAGCTTCTCTGGAAACACCATATATTTT. As protein: CASSEDSFSGNTIYF.

V usage is TRBV5-1 and J usage is TRBJ1-4; possible D gene TRBD1, 6 bases. Looked up from germline, CDR1 is SGHRS and CDR2 is YFSETQ. The CDR3 covers 17 residues. V was cut by 4 bases and J by 5 bases, with 21 bases left in between. The CDR3 is CASSAQGTYGENEKLFF. CDR3 bases: TGCGCCAGCAGCGCACAGGGTACTTATGGGGAAAATGAAAAACTGTTTTTT.

The chain couples TRBV19 to TRBJ1-2, with D unclear. This CDR3 spans 12 amino acids. From germline, CDR1 is LNHDA and CDR2 SQIVND (reference sequence). Trimming took off 8 bases at V and 0 bases at J, with 7 bases between the two ends. The CDR3 loop reads CASGGPNYGYTF. The CDR3 region has the DNA TGTGCCAGTGGCGGGCCTAACTATGGCTACACCTTC.

This clone occurred a few times. The chain combines TRBV7-9 with TRBJ2-3, with 8 bases aligning to TRBD1. The CDR3 covers 15 residues. J lost 3 bases, V lost 5 bases, and 7 bases had no gene match. Germline CDR1 is SEHNR and CDR2 is FQNEAQ (reference sequence). This CDR3 is CASSRGQDATDTQYF. The CDR3 bases are TGTGCCAGCAGCCGGGGACAGGACGCTACAGATACGCAGTATTTT.

This rearrangement joins TRBV4-2 to TRBJ2-7; 9 bases fit TRBD1. This CDR3 has 16 amino acids. Germline V gene sequence: CDR1 LGHNA, CDR2 YNFKEQ. The V segment lost 1 base and the J segment 3 bases; nucleotides outside the gene matches: 7. CDR3 amino acids: CASSQAPGQGNYEQYF. The CDR3 coding sequence is TGTGCCAGCAGCCAAGCCCCCGGACAGGGGAACTACGAGCAGTACTTC.

V gene TRBV4-2 combines with J gene TRBJ1-1; D remains unclear. The V end was cut by 0 bases, the J end by 4 bases, with 6 bases between. The germline gives CDR1 LGHNA, CDR2 YNFKEQ. The CDR3 extends over 13 amino acids. The CDR3 sequence is CASSQEAATEAFF. The CDR3 DNA reads as TGTGCCAGCAGCCAAGAAGCAGCCACTGAAGCTTTCTTT.

The chain links TRBV4-2 to TRBJ1-4, with D possibly matching TRBD1 (5 bases). This CDR3 is built from 17 residues. The germline V gene has CDR1 LGHNA and CDR2 YNFKEQ. Trimming pared 0 bases from V and 5 bases from J, leaving 16 bases between. Here the CDR3 reads CASSQDFRGSLNEKLFF. The DNA of the CDR3 is TGTGCCAGCAGCCAAGATTTCCGGGGGAGCTTAAATGAAAAACTGTTTTTT.

This sequence joins TRBV3-1 (or the pseudogene TRBV3-2) and TRBJ1-1; D is unclear. V was trimmed by 4 bases and J by 1 base, leaving 7 bases between them. The germline CDR1 and CDR2 sequences are LGHDT and YNNKEL (reference sequence). The CDR3 spans 13 residues. The CDR3 region has the DNA TGTGCCAGCAGCCCCCTCAGGAACACTGAAGCTTTCTTT. Translating it yields CASSPLRNTEAFF.

The chain recombines TRBV3-1 (or the pseudogene TRBV3-2) with TRBJ2-3; perhaps D is TRBD1 or TRBD2 (6 bases each). Germline values: CDR1 LGHDT, CDR2 YNNKEL (reference sequence). This CDR3 is built from 16 residues. V lost 0 bases and J 2 bases, leaving 12 bases between the germline ends. DNA for the CDR3: TGTGCCAGCAGCCAAGAGTGGAGGGGGACCACAGATACGCAGTATTTT. Its translation: CASSQEWRGTTDTQYF.

The chain employs TRBV10-3 and TRBJ1-3; D call uncertain. This CDR3 has 13 residues. Germline-derived CDR1 and CDR2 are ENHRY and SYGVKD. V was pared by 3 bases and J by 4 bases, with 7 bases between. The CDR3 region has the DNA TGTGCCATCAGTGATAGCGGGGGAAACACCATATATTTT. As protein: CAISDSGGNTIYF.

J is TRBJ2-7 and V is TRBV24-1; D is unresolved. Germline CDR1 and CDR2: KGHDR and SFDVKD. Trimming took 1 base from V and 4 from J, leaving 16 bases between them. CDR3 size: 16 residues. The CDR3 bases are TGTGCCACCAGTGATTTTGAGCGAGACGACTCGTACGAGCAGTACTTC. Protein product: CATSDFERDDSYEQYF.

The chain uses TRBV9 and TRBJ2-1, with D hard to call. The CDR3 has 13 residues. V dropped 3 bases and J dropped 10 bases, with 14 bases sitting between them. In germline, CDR1 is SGDLS, CDR2 YYNGEE. The CDR3 spells CASSGVGNGEQFF. CDR3 DNA: TGTGCCAGCAGCGGCGTGGGGAACGGGGAGCAGTTCTTC.

The chain joins TRBV20-1 to TRBJ1-2; D unresolved. Trimming stripped 2 bases from V and 5 bases from J, with 6 bases between. Germline V gene sequence: CDR1 DFQATT, CDR2 SNEGSKA (reference sequence). The CDR3 is 11 residues long. The CDR3 DNA reads as TGCAGTGCTAGAATGGTGTATGGCTACACCTTC. Its translation: CSARMVYGYTF.

This chain joins TRBV30 and TRBJ2-3, with 9 bases fitting TRBD2. Trimming removed 7 bases from V and 7 bases from J; junction bases left unmatched: 12. There are 14 residues in the CDR3. Germline lookup yields CDR1 GTSNPN and CDR2 SVGIG (reference sequence). The CDR3 spells CASEMAGGLNTQYF. CDR3 sequence (DNA): TGTGCCTCGGAGATGGCGGGGGGGCTTAATACGCAGTATTTT.

With regard to this clone: Other DNA sequences in the same sample also yield this CDR3. The genes are TRBV19 and TRBJ2-3, with D unresolved. Germline V gene sequence: CDR1 LNHDA, CDR2 SQIVND (reference sequence). Trimming removed 1 base at V and 0 bases at J, with 5 bases between. This CDR3 is built from 14 residues. The CDR3 DNA is TGTGCCAGTAGTATAGTAGGGAGCACAGATACGCAGTATTTT. It yields the protein CASSIVGSTDTQYF.

This chain connects TRBV10-3 to TRBJ2-7, with 7 bases that match TRBD1. Per germline, CDR1 ENHRY and CDR2 SYGVKD. With V trimmed by 5 bases and J by 4 bases, 11 bases remained unmatched. The length of the CDR3 is 15 residues. CDR3 residues: CAISPPTGRRYEQYF. The DNA for the CDR3 is TGTGCCATCAGTCCCCCGACAGGGCGCAGGTACGAGCAGTACTTC.

In this sample, this clone turned up once. The chain uses TRBV19 and TRBJ2-5; 12 nucleotides match TRBD2. With V trimmed by 6 bases and J by 4 bases, 6 bases remained unmatched. The CDR3 has 15 amino acids. CDR1 and CDR2 from the germline V gene are LNHDA and SQIVND (reference sequence). In DNA, the CDR3 is TGTGCCAGTAGCCAACTGACTAGCGGGGGAGAGACCCAGTACTTC. It codes for CASSQLTSGGETQYF.

This chain joins TRBV5-6 and TRBJ2-7, with TRBD1 as a possible D gene (5 bases). This CDR3 comprises 14 residues. V was cut by 0 bases and J by 4 bases, with 11 bases left in between. Germline CDR1 is SGHDT and CDR2 is YYEEEE. The CDR3 region is CASSLERGEYEQYF. CDR3 nucleotides: TGTGCCAGCAGCTTGGAAAGGGGCGAGTACGAGCAGTACTTC.

The V and J genes are TRBV11-2 and TRBJ1-2, with D perhaps matching TRBD1 (5 bases). V lost 4 bases, J lost 9 bases, and 21 bases lay in between. This CDR3 is 15 amino acids long. Germline loops: CDR1 SGHAT, CDR2 FQNNGV. CDR3 nucleotide sequence: TGTGCCAGCAGCTCTCCGGCGGAAGGGGCGGGGAGCTACACCTTC. Protein sequence: CASSSPAEGAGSYTF. Looking up the rest from reference TRBV11-2 and TRBJ1-2 gives the full variable domain: EAGVAQSPRYKIIEKRQSVAFWCNPISGHATLYWYQQILGQGPKLLIQFQNNGVVDDSQLPKDRFSAERLKGVDSTLKIQPAKLEDSAVYLCASSSPAEGAGSYTFGSGTRLTVV.

This chain joins TRBV10-3 and TRBJ1-2; the D is unclear. The CDR3 has 13 residues. V shed 3 bases and J shed 5 bases, with 10 bases lying between them. From germline, CDR1 is ENHRY and CDR2 SYGVKD. The CDR3 DNA follows: TGTGCCATCAGTGATAACGGCGAATATGGCTACACCTTC. Translation gives CAISDNGEYGYTF.

The chain has TRBV20-1 and TRBJ2-6; D is undetermined. Germline CDR1 and CDR2: DFQATT and SNEGSKA (reference sequence). The CDR3 length is 15 residues. Trimming left V 3 bases short and J 3 bases short, with 12 bases between. Here the CDR3 reads CSASLSAGGANVLTF. The DNA of the CDR3 is TGCAGTGCTAGTTTGTCGGCTGGTGGGGCCAACGTCCTGACTTTC.

The chain combines TRBV6-6 with TRBJ2-5; either TRBD1 or TRBD2 may fit D (5 bases each). CDR1 is MNHNY and CDR2 is SVGAGI in the germline V gene (reference sequence). Deletions cut 2 bases from V and 4 bases from J, with 14 bases between. This CDR3 is 15 amino acids long. The CDR3 region has the DNA TGTGCCAGCAGTTACGGTCTAGCAGGGTTAGAGACCCAGTACTTC. This codes for CASSYGLAGLETQYF.

This chain connects TRBV27 to TRBJ2-1; tentative D call: TRBD2 (5 bases). The V and J ends lost 5 bases and 9 bases respectively, with 14 bases between them. Looked up from germline, CDR1 is MNHEY and CDR2 is SMNVEV (reference sequence). This CDR3 has 13 amino acids. CDR3 amino acids: CASSRTLSREQFF. CDR3 bases: TGTGCCAGCAGTCGGACTCTCTCTCGTGAGCAGTTCTTC.

The gene calls are TRBV5-5 and TRBJ2-1; tentatively, D is TRBD1 (6 bases). Germline V lookup: CDR1 SGHKS, CDR2 YYEKEE (reference sequence). V was cut by 7 bases and J by 5 bases, with 19 bases left in between. The CDR3 is made up of 15 amino acids. The CDR3 DNA is TGTGCCAGCGGGGGCCGAGGGCCTCTGGACAATGAGCAGTTCTTC. Amino acids: CASGGRGPLDNEQFF.

The gene calls are TRBV30 and TRBJ1-5; D is perhaps TRBD1 (5 bases). This CDR3 is built from 15 residues. CDR1 GTSNPN and CDR2 SVGIG come from the germline V gene (reference sequence). The ends were cut back, 4 bases at V and 0 bases at J, with 13 bases in the middle. The CDR3 DNA is TGTGCCTGGATGTACCGGGGCCATAGCAATCAGCCCCAGCATTTT. Amino acid sequence: CAWMYRGHSNQPQHF. Combining the CDR3 with reference TRBV30 and TRBJ1-5 gives the whole variable domain SQTIHQWPATLVQPVGSPLSLECTVEGTSNPNLYWYRQAAGRGLQLLFYSVGIGQISSEVPQNLSASRPQDRQFILSSKKLLLSDSGFYLCAWMYRGHSNQPQHFGDGTRLSIL.

The chain carries TRBV18 and TRBJ1-5; D may be TRBD1 (6 bases). The V gene lost 5 bases and the J gene lost 11 bases, with 22 bases spanning the gap. Per the germline V gene, CDR1 is KGHSH and CDR2 is LQKENI. The CDR3 is 15 amino acids. The CDR3 DNA sequence: TGTGCCAGCTCAAGGGACAAGTCCCCGATTGGGACCCAGCATTTT. Encoded protein: CASSRDKSPIGTQHF.

V is TRBV6-5 and J is TRBJ1-2, with 8 bases lining up with TRBD1. The CDR3 length is 15 residues. V was pared by 4 bases and J by 4 bases, with 8 bases of the junction left unmatched. Germline CDR1 and CDR2: MNHEY and SVGAGI. CDR3 bases: TGTGCCAGCAGTTCTACAGGGGGTAATTTCTATGGCTACACCTTC. Its protein product is CASSSTGGNFYGYTF.

The gene calls are TRBV9 and TRBJ2-1; 14 nucleotides align to TRBD2. CDR1 SGDLS and CDR2 YYNGEE come from the germline V gene. V gave up 4 bases and J gave up 4 bases; unmatched junction bases: 7. This CDR3 is built from 17 residues. CDR3 nucleotides: TGTGCCAGCAGCCCTAGGACTAGCGGGGGGCGATACAATGAGCAGTTCTTC. Protein sequence: CASSPRTSGGRYNEQFF.

The gene calls are TRBV7-9 and TRBJ2-5; 7 nucleotides match TRBD2. The J segment lost 7 bases and the V segment lost 7 bases, leaving 18 bases of the junction unmatched. CDR1 is SEHNR and CDR2 is FQNEAQ in the germline V gene (reference sequence). This CDR3 contains 16 residues. The CDR3 loop is CASTPWGGLQRGTQYF. CDR3 nucleotides: TGTGCCAGCACCCCCTGGGGAGGGCTCCAGCGGGGGACCCAGTACTTC.

The V and J genes are TRBV18 and TRBJ2-2; D ambiguous. Germline V gives CDR1 KGHSH, CDR2 LQKENI. The V gene lost 2 bases and the J gene lost 5 bases, with 6 bases spanning the gap. The CDR3 covers 13 residues. The CDR3 reads CASSPTETGELFF. For the CDR3, the DNA is TGTGCCAGCTCACCAACGGAGACCGGGGAGCTGTTTTTT.

The chain joins TRBV12-3 or TRBV12-4 to TRBJ2-7, with D unresolved. With 6 bases removed from V and 5 bases from J, the gap between germline ends came to 14 bases. This CDR3 contains 13 residues. CDR3 bases: TGTGCCAGCAGGGCAGATGACCTAAACGAGCAGTACTTC. Translation: CASRADDLNEQYF.